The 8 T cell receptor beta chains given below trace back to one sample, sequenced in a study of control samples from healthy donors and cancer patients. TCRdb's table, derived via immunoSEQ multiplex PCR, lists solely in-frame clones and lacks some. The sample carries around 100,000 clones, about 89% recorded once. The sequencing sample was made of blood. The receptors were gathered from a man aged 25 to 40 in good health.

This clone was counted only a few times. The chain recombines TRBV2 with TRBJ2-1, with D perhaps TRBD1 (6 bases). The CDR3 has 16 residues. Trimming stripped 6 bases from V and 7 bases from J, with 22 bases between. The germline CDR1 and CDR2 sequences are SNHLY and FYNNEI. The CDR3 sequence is CASRGGQRSFRNEQFF. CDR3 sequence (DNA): TGTGCCAGCAGGGGCGGACAGAGGTCTTTTAGGAATGAGCAGTTCTTC.

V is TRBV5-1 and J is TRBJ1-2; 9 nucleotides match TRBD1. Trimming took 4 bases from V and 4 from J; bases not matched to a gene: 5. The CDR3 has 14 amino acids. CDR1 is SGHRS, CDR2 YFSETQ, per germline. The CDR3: CASSHTGGGYGYTF. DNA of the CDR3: TGCGCCAGCAGCCATACAGGGGGCGGCTATGGCTACACCTTC.

The CDR3 reads CASSFSGGRGNEQFF. In nucleotides, the CDR3 is TGTGCCAGCAGCTTTTCGGGCGGGAGGGGGAATGAGCAGTTCTTC. The chain uses TRBV5-4 and TRBJ2-1, with TRBD2 matching over 9 bases. CDR1 and CDR2 (germline): SGHNT, YYREEE (reference sequence). Trimming took 2 bases from V and 7 from J; bases not matched to a gene: 7. CDR3 length equals 15 residues.

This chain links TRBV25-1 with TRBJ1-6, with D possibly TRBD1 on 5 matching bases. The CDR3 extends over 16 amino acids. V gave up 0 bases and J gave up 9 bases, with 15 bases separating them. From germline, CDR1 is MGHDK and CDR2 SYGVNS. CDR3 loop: CASSEYGAAGGSPLHF. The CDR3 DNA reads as TGTGCCAGCAGTGAATATGGGGCAGCCGGGGGTTCACCCCTCCACTTT.

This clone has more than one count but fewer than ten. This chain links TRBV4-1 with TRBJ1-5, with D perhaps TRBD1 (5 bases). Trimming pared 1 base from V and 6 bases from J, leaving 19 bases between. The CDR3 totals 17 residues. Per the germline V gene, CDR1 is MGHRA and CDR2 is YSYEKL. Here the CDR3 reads CASSQGPTSGKGQPQHF. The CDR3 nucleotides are TGCGCCAGCAGCCAAGGGCCTACATCAGGGAAAGGTCAGCCCCAGCATTTT.

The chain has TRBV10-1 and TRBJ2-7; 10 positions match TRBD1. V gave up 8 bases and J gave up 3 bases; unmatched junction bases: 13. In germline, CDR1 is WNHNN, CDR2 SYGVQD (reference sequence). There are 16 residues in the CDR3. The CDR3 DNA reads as TGCGCCAGCGGGGACAGGGGCCCCTTTTCGGGCTACGAGCAGTACGTC. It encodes CASGDRGPFSGYEQYV.

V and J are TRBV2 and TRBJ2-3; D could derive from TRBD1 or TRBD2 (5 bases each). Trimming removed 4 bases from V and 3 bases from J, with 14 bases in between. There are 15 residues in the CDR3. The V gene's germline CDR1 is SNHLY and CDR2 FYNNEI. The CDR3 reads CASSVGTLLTDTQYF. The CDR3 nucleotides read TGTGCCAGCAGTGTAGGGACCCTACTAACAGATACGCAGTATTTT.

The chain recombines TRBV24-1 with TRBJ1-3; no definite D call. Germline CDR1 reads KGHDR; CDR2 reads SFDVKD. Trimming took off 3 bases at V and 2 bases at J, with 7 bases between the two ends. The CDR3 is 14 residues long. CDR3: CATSDRGTGNTIYF. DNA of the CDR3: TGTGCCACCAGTGATCGGGGAACTGGAAACACCATATATTTT.